This T cell receptor beta chain was sequenced for a study of T cells in tumors after PD-1 blockade (dated by TCRdb to 2018 to 2020). In the study overall: Patients were excluded if they had prior checkpoint blockade, use of systemic immunosuppressants, or recent radiotherapy or other anti-cancer therapy within 4 weeks. Treatment consisted of either cemiplimab 350 mg every 2 weeks or pembrolizumab 200 mg every 3 weeks. A subset of patients also received ongoing daily vismodegib 150 mg during anti-PD-1 treatment. Paired single-cell RNA and TCR sequencing was performed on site-matched tumors from BCC or SCC patients before and after anti-PD-1 therapy. Peripheral blood samples averaged approximately 110,000 TCR templates (range roughly 22,000-290,000) and about 40,000 unique clonotypes. To compare clonotypes in blood versus tumor, bulk TCR sequencing was run on approximately 11 peripheral blood samples drawn from four or five patients. RECIST version 1.1 was used to evaluate clinical response. General findings and caveats noted by the study authors: Roughly 38% of TCR clonotypes from the tumor were detected in blood, and certain novel exhausted tumor clones were present in blood collected before treatment, which suggests recruitment from the periphery. The source of novel T cell clones was not identified, and lymphoid organs or rare unexpanded clones within the tumor or the tumor periphery could be included among the possible sources.

The immunoSEQ platform was used to carry out deep TCRbeta sequencing. The authors' pipeline ran thus. Only productive rearrangements were exported from the immunoSEQ Analyzer for further analysis. T cell phenotypes were assigned to bulk TCRbeta clonotypes by matching the clonotypes to single-cell RNA+TCR-seq clones with the same TCRbeta sequence. Using bulk TCR sequencing data, clone enrichment in tumor was calculated by dividing a clone's tumor frequency by the same clone's PBMC frequency. GLIPH was used to group TCRs into specificity groups, clusters of distinct TCRs likely recognizing common antigens via shared CDR3 motifs. TCRdb obtained this table from immuneACCESS and retained in-frame rearrangements with V and J assigned. These tables miss some clones; where compared with another copy, unresolved V genes account for less than half of the shortfall, and the remainder is unexplained. D and trimming were read from the DNA, whereas the V and J calls and clone size are those reported in that table. The sample table lists about 47,000 clones, 75% to 80% of them with a count of one. Of the sample, over 15% falls within the top ten clones.

Note on this clone: Its antigen is currently not known. Base qualities are not at hand, and no much larger clone is one base apart.

The germline V gene (reference sequence) supplies CDR1 SEHNR and CDR2 FQNEAQ. The CDR3 spans 17 residues, from the cysteine through the phenylalanine. Kept here is only the CDR3 DNA, which spans 51 bases and is read in frame from base 1. Trimmed from V: 5 bases; trimmed from J: 1 base; junction bases lacking a gene match: 5. Sample time point, as interpreted from the label and publication: before anti-PD-1 therapy. Genomic DNA extracted from tumor biopsies or peripheral blood was used for bulk TCRbeta sequencing, with input ranging from 616 ng to 6,004 ng. Histologically proven advanced or metastatic basal or squamous cell carcinoma was present in all patients, all of whom were poor candidates for surgical resection. Of the roughly 10 patients in the basal cell carcinoma cohort, several underwent bulk tumor TCR sequencing.

This receptor was obtained from a human donor with basal cell carcinoma. The specimen was PBMCs, collected before anti-PD-1 treatment. Recombination connected TRBV7-9 to TRBJ2-6, and TRBD1 aligns with 10 junction nucleotides. The CDR3 corresponds to CASSPGQGISGANVLTF. The nucleotide sequence reads as follows: TGTGCCAGCAGCCCGGGACAGGGGATTTCTGGGGCCAACGTCCTGACTTTC.